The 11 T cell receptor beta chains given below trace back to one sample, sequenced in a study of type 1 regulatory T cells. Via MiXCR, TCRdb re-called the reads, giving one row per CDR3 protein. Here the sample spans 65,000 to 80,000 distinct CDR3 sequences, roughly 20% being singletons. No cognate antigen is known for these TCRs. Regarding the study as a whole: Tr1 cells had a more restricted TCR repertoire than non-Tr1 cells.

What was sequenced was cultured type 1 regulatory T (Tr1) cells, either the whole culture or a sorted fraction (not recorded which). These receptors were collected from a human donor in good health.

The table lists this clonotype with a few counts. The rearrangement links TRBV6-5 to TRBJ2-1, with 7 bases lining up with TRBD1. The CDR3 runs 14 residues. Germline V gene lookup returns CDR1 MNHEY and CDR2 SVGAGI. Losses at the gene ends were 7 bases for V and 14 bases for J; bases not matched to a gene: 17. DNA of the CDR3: TGTGCCAGCAAATCCGATAGGGCCAGGACAGGAAAGTTCTTC. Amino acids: CASKSDRARTGKFF.

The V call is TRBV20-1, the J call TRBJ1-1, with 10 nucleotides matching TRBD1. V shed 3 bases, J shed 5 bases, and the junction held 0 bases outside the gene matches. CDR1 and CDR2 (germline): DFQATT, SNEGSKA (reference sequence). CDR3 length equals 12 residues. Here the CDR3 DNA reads TGCAGTGCTAGGGACAGGGGGACTGAAGCTTTCTTT. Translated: CSARDRGTEAFF.

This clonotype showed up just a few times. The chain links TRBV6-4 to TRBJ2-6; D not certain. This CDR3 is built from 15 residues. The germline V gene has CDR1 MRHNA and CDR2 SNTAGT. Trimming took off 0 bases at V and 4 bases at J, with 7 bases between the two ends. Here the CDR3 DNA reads TGTGCCAGCAGTGACTCCGCAAACGGGGCCAACGTCCTGACTTTC. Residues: CASSDSANGANVLTF.

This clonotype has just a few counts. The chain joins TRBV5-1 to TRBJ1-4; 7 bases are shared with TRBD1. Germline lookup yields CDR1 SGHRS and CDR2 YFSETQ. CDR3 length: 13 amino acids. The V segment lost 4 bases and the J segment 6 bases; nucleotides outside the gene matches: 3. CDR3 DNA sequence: TGCGCCAGCAGCACTGGACAGGATGAAAAACTGTTTTTT. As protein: CASSTGQDEKLFF.

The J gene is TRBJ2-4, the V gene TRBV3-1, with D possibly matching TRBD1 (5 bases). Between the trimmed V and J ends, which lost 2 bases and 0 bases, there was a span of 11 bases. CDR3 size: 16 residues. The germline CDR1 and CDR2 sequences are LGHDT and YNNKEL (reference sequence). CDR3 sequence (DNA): TGTGCCAGCAGCCAAAGGGGCTCTATAGCCAAAAACATTCAGTACTTC. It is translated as CASSQRGSIAKNIQYF.

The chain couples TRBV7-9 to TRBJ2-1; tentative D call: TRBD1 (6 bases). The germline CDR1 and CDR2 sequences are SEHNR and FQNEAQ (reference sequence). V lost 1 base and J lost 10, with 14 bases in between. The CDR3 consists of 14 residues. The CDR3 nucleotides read TGTGCCAGCAGCTTAGAGCCAAGCAGGGGAGAGCAGTTCTTC. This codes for CASSLEPSRGEQFF.

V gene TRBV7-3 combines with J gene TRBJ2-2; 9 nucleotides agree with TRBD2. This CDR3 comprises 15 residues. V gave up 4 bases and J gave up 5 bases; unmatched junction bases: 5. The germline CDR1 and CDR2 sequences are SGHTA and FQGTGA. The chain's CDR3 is CASSYGTSSTGELFF. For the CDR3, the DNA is TGTGCCAGCAGCTACGGGACTAGCAGTACCGGGGAGCTGTTTTTT.

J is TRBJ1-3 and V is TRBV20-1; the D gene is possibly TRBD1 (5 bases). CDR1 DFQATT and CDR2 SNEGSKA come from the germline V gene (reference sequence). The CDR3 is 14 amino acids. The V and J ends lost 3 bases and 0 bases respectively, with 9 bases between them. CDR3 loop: CSARGLLSGNTIYF. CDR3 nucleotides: TGCAGTGCTAGGGGACTCCTCTCTGGAAACACCATATATTTT.

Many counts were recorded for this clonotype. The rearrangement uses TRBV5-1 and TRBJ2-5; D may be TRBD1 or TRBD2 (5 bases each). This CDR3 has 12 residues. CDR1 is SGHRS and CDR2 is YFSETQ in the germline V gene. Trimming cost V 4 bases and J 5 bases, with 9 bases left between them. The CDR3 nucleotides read TGCGCCAGCAGCGAGGGGTTTGAGACCCAGTACTTC. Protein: CASSEGFETQYF.

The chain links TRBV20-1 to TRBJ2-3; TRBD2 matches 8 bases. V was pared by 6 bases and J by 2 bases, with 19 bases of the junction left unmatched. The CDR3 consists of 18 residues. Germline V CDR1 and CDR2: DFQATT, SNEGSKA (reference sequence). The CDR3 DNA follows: TGCAGTGCGGCCCCGGGACTAGGTTTAGGTGCGAACACAGATACGCAGTATTTT. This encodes CSAAPGLGLGANTDTQYF.

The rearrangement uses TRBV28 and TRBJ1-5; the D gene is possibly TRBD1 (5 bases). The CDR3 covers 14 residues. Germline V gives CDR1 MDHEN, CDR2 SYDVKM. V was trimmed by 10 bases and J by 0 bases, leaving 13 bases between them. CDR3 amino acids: CATQTALSNQPQHF. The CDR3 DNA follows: TGTGCCACCCAGACAGCCCTTAGCAATCAGCCCCAGCATTTT. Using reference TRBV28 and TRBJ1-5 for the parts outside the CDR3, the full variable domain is DVKVTQSSRYLVKRTGEKVFLECVQDMDHENMFWYRQDPGLGLRLIYFSYDVKMKEKGDIPEGYSVSREKKERFSLILESASTNQTSMYLCATQTALSNQPQHFGDGTRLSIL.